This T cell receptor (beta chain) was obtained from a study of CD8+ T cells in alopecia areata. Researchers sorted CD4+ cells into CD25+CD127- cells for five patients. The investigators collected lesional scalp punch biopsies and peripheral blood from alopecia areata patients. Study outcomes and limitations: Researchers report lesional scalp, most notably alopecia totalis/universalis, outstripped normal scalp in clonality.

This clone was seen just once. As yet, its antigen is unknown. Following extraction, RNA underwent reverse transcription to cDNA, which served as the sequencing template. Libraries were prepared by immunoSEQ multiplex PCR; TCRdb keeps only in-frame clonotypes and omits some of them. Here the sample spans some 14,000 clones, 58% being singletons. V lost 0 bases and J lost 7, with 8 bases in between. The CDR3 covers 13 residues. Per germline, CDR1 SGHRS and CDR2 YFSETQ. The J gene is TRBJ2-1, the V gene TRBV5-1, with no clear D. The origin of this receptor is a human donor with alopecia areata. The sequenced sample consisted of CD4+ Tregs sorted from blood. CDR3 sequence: CASSLDSRNEQFF. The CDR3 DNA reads TGCGCCAGCAGCTTGGATAGCCGGAATGAGCAGTTCTTC.